This TCR beta chain comes out of a study of blood T cells in healthy people across ages. Combining a sample-barcoded 5' primer with a J-beta primer mix, a second PCR ran for 7 to 11 cycles. One entry per CDR3 protein results from TCRdb running MiXCR on the 5' RACE reads. The sample lists hundreds of thousands of distinct CDR3 sequences; roughly 41% were seen once. This CDR3 is 17 amino acids long. With 4 bases clipped from V and 1 base from J, the junction kept 8 bases outside the gene matches. Germline loops: CDR1 SEHNR, CDR2 FQNEAQ (reference sequence). Source material: blood. This chain connects TRBV7-9 to TRBJ1-2, with 11 nucleotides matching TRBD1. The receptor's source is a man aged 80 or over in good health. The CDR3 spells CASSSYYGTGGNYGYTF. The CDR3 coding sequence is TGTGCCAGCAGCTCCTATTATGGGACAGGGGGTAACTATGGCTACACCTTC. The complete variable domain, with remaining parts taken from reference TRBV7-9 and TRBJ1-2, reads DTGVSQNPRHKITKRGQNVTFRCDPISEHNRLYWYRQTLGQGPEFLTYFQNEAQLEKSRLLSDRFSAERPKGSFSTLEIQRTEQGDSAMYLCASSSYYGTGGNYGYTFGSGTRLTVV.